Presented here are 3 T cell receptor beta chains from one specimen sequenced in a study of shared clonotypes between healthy human individuals. Generated by immunoSEQ multiplex PCR, the TCRdb table keeps only in-frame clones and is missing some. Of 550,000 to 700,000 clones listed, 73% were seen once; the top ten hold around 1.8%. Specimen: memory CD4+ T cells sorted from blood. Subset: CD45RA-negative fraction. These receptors came from a woman younger than 45 in good health.

The chain is built from TRBV6-5 and TRBJ1-1; D is undetermined. V lost 0 bases and J lost 4, with 9 bases in between. CDR1 MNHEY and CDR2 SVGAGI come from the germline V gene. The CDR3 runs 14 residues. The CDR3 is CASSYSPGGTEAFF. The CDR3 DNA is TGTGCCAGCAGTTACTCCCCAGGAGGCACTGAAGCTTTCTTT.

The sample holds one count of this clone. The chain employs TRBV5-8 and TRBJ2-1; 10 nucleotides line up with TRBD2. This CDR3 region has 14 residues. Germline assignment: CDR1 SGHTS and CDR2 YDEGEE. V was pared by 1 base and J by 12 bases, with 7 bases of the junction left unmatched. The CDR3 spells CASSLSGRALAQFF. The CDR3 nucleotides read TGTGCCAGCAGCTTGAGCGGGAGGGCGTTGGCGCAGTTCTTC.

The rearrangement links TRBV18 to TRBJ2-5, with TRBD2 identical over 15 bases. Germline CDR1 KGHSH, CDR2 LQKENI. Unmatched junction bases numbered 2, after V lost 3 bases and J lost 3 bases. The CDR3 extends over 16 amino acids. The DNA for the CDR3 is TGTGCCAGCTCACCGGGACTAGCGGGAGGAAAAGAGACCCAGTACTTC. It codes for CASSPGLAGGKETQYF.